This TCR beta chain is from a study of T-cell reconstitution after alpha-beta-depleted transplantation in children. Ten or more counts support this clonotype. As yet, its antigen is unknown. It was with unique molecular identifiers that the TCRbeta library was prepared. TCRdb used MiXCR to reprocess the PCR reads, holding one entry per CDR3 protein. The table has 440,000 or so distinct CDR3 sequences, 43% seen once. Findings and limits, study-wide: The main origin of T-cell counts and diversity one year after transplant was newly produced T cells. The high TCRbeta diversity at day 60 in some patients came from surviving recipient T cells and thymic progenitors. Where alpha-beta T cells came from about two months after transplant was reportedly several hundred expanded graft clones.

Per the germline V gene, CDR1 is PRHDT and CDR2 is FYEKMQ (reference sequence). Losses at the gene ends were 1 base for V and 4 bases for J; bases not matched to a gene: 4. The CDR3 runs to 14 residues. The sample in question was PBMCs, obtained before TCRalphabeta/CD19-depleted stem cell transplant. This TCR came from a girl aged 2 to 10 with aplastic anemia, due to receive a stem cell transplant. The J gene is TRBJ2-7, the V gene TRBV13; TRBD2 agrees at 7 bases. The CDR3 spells CASSLDPSGYEQYF. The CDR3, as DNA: TGTGCCAGCAGCTTAGATCCTAGCGGTTACGAGCAGTACTTC. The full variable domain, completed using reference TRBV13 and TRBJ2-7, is AAGVIQSPRHLIKEKRETATLKCYPIPRHDTVYWYQQGPGQDPQFLISFYEKMQSDKGSIPDRFSAQQFSDYHSELNMSSLELGDSALYFCASSLDPSGYEQYFGPGTRLTVT.